This T cell receptor (beta chain) was obtained from a study of shared clonotypes between healthy human individuals. Germline CDR1 is SGHTA and CDR2 is FQGNSA. Deletions cut 1 base from V and 6 bases from J, with 19 bases between. This CDR3 has 16 residues. The repertoire was sequenced with immunoSEQ multiplex PCR; TCRdb's copy has only in-frame clones and lacks some. The sample contains about 980,000 clones, 76% of which appear only once. The receptor was isolated from a man between 18 and 29 years old in good health. The genes are TRBV7-2 and TRBJ2-7; the D gene is possibly TRBD2 (6 bases). Sequencing was performed on memory CD4+ T cells sorted from blood. Subset indicated: CD45RA-negative fraction. CDR3 region: CASSLGWSRGTLEQYF. The CDR3, as DNA: TGTGCCAGCAGCTTAGGGTGGAGTCGGGGGACCCTCGAGCAGTACTTC.